This entry describes one T cell receptor (beta chain). The antigen is undetermined. This sample stems from a study of beta chain features in type 1 diabetes. Study details: Over all samples combined, about 99,000,000 sorted cells were examined.

The whole isolated RNA underwent reverse transcription, so sequencing captured expressed TCRB transcripts. Sequenced by immunoSEQ multiplex PCR; TCRdb stores in-frame clones only, minus some. The top ten clones hold approximately 0.93% of a sample with fewer than 350,000 clones, under 8.5% of them seen once. CDR1 and CDR2 from the germline V gene are LGHNA and YNFKEQ. The CDR3 spans 16 residues. V lost 6 bases, J lost 4 bases, and 9 bases stayed unmatched. Study results and caveats: Patients' naive, central memory and Treg TCRB repertoires seemed closer to one another than those of healthy donors. Cells with high TCR expression could be over-represented when cDNA is sequenced.

The chain combines TRBV4-2 with TRBJ2-5; 12 nucleotides line up with TRBD2. The sequence was collected from a woman younger than 30 in good health. The sequenced sample was central memory CD4+ T cells from blood. CDR3 in amino acids: CASRPRLAGEAETQYF. The CDR3 DNA reads TGTGCCAGCAGGCCCCGACTAGCGGGGGAGGCAGAGACCCAGTACTTC.